The 7 T cell receptor beta chains presented below share a single source sample, sequenced in a study of blood T cell repertoires in COVID-19. Here immunoSEQ multiplex PCR was the method, and the copy in TCRdb shows in-frame clones only, minus some. The sample contains about 300,000 clones, approximately 84% of which appear only once. The sequenced material came from PBMCs or T cells enriched from blood (not recorded which). The receptor source for this set is a woman aged 18-29 years who had recovered from COVID-19.

The chain has TRBV12-3 or TRBV12-4 and TRBJ2-1; D gene unclear. V was trimmed by 4 bases and J by 4 bases, leaving 5 bases between them. The CDR3 consists of 12 residues. CDR3 protein: CASSSPYNEQFF. Written as DNA, the CDR3 is TGTGCCAGCAGTTCCCCTTACAATGAGCAGTTCTTC.

The chain has TRBV19 and TRBJ2-7; 9 bases align to TRBD2. The V and J ends lost 4 bases and 2 bases, in that order; junction bases with no gene match: 9. Germline CDR1 and CDR2: LNHDA and SQIVND (reference sequence). The CDR3 extends over 16 amino acids. For the CDR3, the DNA is TGTGCCAGTAGTACCGTTCTAGCGGGGTTCCCCTACGAGCAGTACTTC. This codes for CASSTVLAGFPYEQYF.

The V gene is TRBV5-4, the J gene TRBJ2-3, with a tentative D call TRBD1 (6 bases). The germline V and J ends were trimmed by 5 bases and 0 bases, with 16 bases remaining between them. The CDR3 has 16 amino acids. Per the germline V gene, CDR1 is SGHNT and CDR2 is YYREEE (reference sequence). CDR3 sequence: CASSPSGVSSTDTQYF. CDR3 in DNA: TGTGCCAGCAGTCCATCAGGGGTCTCTAGCACAGATACGCAGTATTTT.

This chain links TRBV18 with TRBJ1-5; the D is unclear. In germline, CDR1 is KGHSH, CDR2 LQKENI. V lost 5 bases and J 0 bases, leaving 14 bases between the germline ends. This CDR3 has 16 residues. DNA for the CDR3: TGTGCCAGCTCAACGGGAGTTCCCGATAGCAATCAGCCCCAGCATTTT. Protein sequence: CASSTGVPDSNQPQHF.

The gene calls are TRBV2 and TRBJ2-3, with 14 bases that match TRBD2. V gave up 5 bases and J gave up 7 bases; unmatched junction bases: 5. The CDR3 covers 15 residues. The germline V gene encodes CDR1 SNHLY and CDR2 FYNNEI. The CDR3 nucleotides are TGTGCCAGCAGTAAGACTAGCGGGGGGGCAAATACGCAGTATTTT. It encodes CASSKTSGGANTQYF.

The chain couples TRBV6-2 or TRBV6-3 to TRBJ2-2, with TRBD1 matching over 7 bases. CDR3 length: 19 amino acids. Germline V gives CDR1 MNHEY, CDR2 SVGEGT. J lost 4 bases, V lost 1 base, and 15 bases had no gene match. The DNA of the CDR3 is TGTGCCAGCAGTTACTATAGAGGACAGGCGGCGGGTGGCACCGGGGAGCTGTTTTTT. Translation: CASSYYRGQAAGGTGELFF.

V and J are TRBV4-1 and TRBJ1-2; D gene ambiguous. The V and J ends lost 2 bases and 6 bases respectively, with 16 bases between them. CDR3 length: 15 amino acids. The V gene's germline CDR1 is MGHRA and CDR2 YSYEKL. The CDR3 sequence: CASSQTAVPGHGYTF. Written as DNA, the CDR3 is TGCGCCAGCAGCCAAACAGCGGTCCCAGGTCATGGCTACACCTTC.